This T cell receptor beta chain was profiled in a study of PD-1 blockade in classical Hodgkin lymphoma. Libraries were prepared by immunoSEQ multiplex PCR; TCRdb keeps only in-frame clonotypes and omits some of them. The profile shows about 17,000 clones, less than 75% of them singletons. This CDR3 contains 14 residues. V lost 1 base, J lost 4 bases, and 1 base stayed unmatched. Germline CDR1 is MDHEN and CDR2 is SYDVKM. Time point given: cycle 4 day 1 (C4D1), after 6 weeks of nivolumab. Every patient had relapsed following autologous stem cell transplantation, and cohorts differed in brentuximab vedotin exposure.

The gene calls are TRBV28 and TRBJ2-1, with 7 bases that match TRBD1. Specimen: peripheral blood mononuclear cells (PBMCs), collected before the fourth cycle of nivolumab. This TCR was recovered from a human donor with classical Hodgkin lymphoma. The CDR3 is CASSLLTGYNEQFF. As DNA, the CDR3 is TGTGCCAGCAGTTTATTGACAGGGTACAATGAGCAGTTCTTC.